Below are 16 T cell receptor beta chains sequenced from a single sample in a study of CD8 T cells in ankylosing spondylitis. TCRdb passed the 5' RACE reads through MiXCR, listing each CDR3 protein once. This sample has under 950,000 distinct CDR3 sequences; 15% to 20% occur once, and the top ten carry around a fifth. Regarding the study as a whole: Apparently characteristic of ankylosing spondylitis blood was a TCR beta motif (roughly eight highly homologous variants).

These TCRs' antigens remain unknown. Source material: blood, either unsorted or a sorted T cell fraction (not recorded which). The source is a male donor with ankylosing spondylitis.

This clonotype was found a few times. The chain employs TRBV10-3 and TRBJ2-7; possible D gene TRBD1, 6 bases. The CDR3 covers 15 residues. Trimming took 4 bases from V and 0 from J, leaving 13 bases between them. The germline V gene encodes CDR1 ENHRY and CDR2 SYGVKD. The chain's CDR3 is CAISGGQKSSYEQYF. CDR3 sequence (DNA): TGTGCCATCAGTGGAGGACAGAAAAGCTCCTACGAGCAGTACTTC.

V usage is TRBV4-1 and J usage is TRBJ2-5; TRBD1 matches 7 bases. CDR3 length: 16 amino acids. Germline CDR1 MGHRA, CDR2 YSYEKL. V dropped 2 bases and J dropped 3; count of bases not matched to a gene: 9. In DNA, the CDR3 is TGCGCCAGCAGCCAAACACCGGGACAGCGAAAAGAGACCCAGTACTTC. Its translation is CASSQTPGQRKETQYF.

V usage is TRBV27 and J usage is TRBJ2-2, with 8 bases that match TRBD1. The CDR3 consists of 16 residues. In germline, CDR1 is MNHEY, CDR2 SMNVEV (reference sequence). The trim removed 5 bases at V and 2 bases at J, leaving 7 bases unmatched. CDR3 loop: CASSEIGQGNTGELFF. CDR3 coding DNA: TGTGCCAGCAGTGAGATCGGACAGGGTAACACCGGGGAGCTGTTTTTT.

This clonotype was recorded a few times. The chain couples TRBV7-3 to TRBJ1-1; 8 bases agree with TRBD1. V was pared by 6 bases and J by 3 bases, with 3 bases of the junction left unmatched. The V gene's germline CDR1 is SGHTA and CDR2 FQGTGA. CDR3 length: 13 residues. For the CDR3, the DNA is TGTGCCAGCAGGTCAGGGGGCTACACTGAAGCTTTCTTT. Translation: CASRSGGYTEAFF. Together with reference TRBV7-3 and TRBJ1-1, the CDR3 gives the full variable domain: GAGVSQTPSNKVTEKGKYVELRCDPISGHTALYWYRQSLGQGPEFLIYFQGTGAADDSGLPNDRFFAVRPEGSVSTLKIQRTERGDSAVYLCASRSGGYTEAFFGQGTRLTVV.

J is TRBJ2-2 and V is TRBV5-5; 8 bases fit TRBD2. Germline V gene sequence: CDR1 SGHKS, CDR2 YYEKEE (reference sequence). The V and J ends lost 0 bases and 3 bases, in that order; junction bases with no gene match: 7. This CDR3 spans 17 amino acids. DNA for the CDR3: TGTGCCAGCAGCTTGGCCGCGGGGGGCGTGGACACCGGGGAGCTGTTTTTT. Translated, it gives CASSLAAGGVDTGELFF.

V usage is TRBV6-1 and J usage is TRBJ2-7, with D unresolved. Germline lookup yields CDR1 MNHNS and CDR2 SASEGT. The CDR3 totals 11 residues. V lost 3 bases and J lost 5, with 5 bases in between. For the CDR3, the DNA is TGTGCCAGCAGTGAGTACGACGAGCAGTACTTC. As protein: CASSEYDEQYF.

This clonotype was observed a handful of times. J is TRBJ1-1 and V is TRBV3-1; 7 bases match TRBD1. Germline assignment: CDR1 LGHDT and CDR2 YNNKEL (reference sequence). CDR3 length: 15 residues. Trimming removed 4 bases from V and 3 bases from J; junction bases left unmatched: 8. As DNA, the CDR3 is TGTGCCAGCAGCCTAACACTCCAGGGGGACACTGAAGCTTTCTTT. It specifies CASSLTLQGDTEAFF.

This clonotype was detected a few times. The CDR3 nucleotides read TGCAGTGCTAACCCAGGCTACAATGAGCAGTTCTTC. It specifies CSANPGYNEQFF. J is TRBJ2-1 and V is TRBV20-1; D unclear. This CDR3 region has 12 residues. The germline gives CDR1 DFQATT, CDR2 SNEGSKA (reference sequence). Trimming removed 4 bases at V and 3 bases at J, with 7 bases between.

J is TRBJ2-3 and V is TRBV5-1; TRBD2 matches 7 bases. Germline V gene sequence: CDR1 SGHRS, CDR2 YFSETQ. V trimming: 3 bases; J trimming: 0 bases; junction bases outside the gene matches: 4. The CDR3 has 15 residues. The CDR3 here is CASSWGGTSTDTQYF. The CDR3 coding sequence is TGCGCCAGCAGCTGGGGGGGGACTAGCACAGATACGCAGTATTTT. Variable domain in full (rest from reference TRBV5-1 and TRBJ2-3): KAGVTQTPRYLIKTRGQQVTLSCSPISGHRSVSWYQQTPGQGLQFLFEYFSETQRNKGNFPGRFSGRQFSNSRSEMNVSTLELGDSALYLCASSWGGTSTDTQYFGPGTRLTVL.

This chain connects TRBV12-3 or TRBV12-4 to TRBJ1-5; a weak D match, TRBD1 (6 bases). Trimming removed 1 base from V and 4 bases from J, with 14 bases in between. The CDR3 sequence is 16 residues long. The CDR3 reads CASSLGASGANQPQHF. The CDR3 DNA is TGTGCCAGCAGTTTAGGAGCTTCGGGGGCTAATCAGCCCCAGCATTTT.

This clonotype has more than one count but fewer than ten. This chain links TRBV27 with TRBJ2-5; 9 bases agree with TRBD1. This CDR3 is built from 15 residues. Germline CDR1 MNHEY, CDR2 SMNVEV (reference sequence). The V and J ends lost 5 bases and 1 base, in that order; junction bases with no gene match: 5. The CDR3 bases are TGTGCCAGCAGTCTCCTGGGACAGGGCCAAGAGACCCAGTACTTC. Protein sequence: CASSLLGQGQETQYF.

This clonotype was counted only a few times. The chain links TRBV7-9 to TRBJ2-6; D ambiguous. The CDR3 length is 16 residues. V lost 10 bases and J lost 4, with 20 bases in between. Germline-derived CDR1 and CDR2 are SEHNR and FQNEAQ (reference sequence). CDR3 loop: CATLQAQIPGANVLTF. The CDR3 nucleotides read TGTGCCACCCTACAAGCCCAAATCCCCGGGGCCAACGTCCTGACTTTC.

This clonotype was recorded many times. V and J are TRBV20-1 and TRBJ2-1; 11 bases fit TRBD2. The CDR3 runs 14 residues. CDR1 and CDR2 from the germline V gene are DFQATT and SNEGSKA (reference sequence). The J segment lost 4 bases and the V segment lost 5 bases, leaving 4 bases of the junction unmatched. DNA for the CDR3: TGCAGTGCTGAGACTAGCGGGATATACAATGAGCAGTTCTTC. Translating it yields CSAETSGIYNEQFF.

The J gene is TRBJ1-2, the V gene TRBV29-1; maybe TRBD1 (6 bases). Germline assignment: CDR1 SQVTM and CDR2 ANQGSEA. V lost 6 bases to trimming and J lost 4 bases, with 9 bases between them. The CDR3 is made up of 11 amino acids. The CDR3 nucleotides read TGCAGCGTAACAGGGTTCTATGGCTACACCTTC. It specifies CSVTGFYGYTF. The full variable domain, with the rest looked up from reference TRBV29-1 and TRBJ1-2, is SAVISQKPSRDICQRGTSLTIQCQVDSQVTMMFWYRQQPGQSLTLIATANQGSEATYESGFVIDKFPISRPNLTFSTLTVSNMSPEDSSIYLCSVTGFYGYTFGSGTRLTVV.

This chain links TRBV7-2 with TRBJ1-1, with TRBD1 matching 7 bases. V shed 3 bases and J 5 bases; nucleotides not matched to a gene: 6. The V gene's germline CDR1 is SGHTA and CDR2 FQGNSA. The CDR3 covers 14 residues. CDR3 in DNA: TGTGCCAGCAGCTTGCAAAGGGGGCAGACTGAAGCTTTCTTT. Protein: CASSLQRGQTEAFF.

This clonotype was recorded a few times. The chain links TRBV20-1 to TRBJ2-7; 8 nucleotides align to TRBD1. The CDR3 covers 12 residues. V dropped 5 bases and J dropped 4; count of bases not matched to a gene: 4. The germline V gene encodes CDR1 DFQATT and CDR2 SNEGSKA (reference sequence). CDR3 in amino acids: CSASRGQYEQYF. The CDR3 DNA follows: TGCAGTGCTTCCAGGGGGCAGTACGAGCAGTACTTC.